Following are 11 T cell receptor beta chains from one sample sequenced in a study of T cell responses to AZD1222 COVID-19 vaccine. Data came from immunoSEQ multiplex PCR; TCRdb stores just in-frame clones and leaves some out. Counted here are over 110,000 clones, more than 85% occurring once; the ten biggest clones make up 3% to 3.5%. The input for sequencing was peripheral blood, taken on day 0 of AZD1222 vaccination. The receptor source for this set is an adult in good health.

This clone was recorded a few times. The rearrangement joins TRBV5-1 to TRBJ2-7; 15 bases align to TRBD2. The CDR3 consists of 17 residues. After removal of 4 bases from V and 2 bases from J, the junction contained 7 bases not matched to a gene. Germline lookup yields CDR1 SGHRS and CDR2 YFSETQ. The CDR3 reads CASSLRTSGRETYEQYF. CDR3 nucleotide sequence: TGCGCCAGCAGCCTTAGGACTAGCGGGAGGGAAACCTACGAGCAGTACTTC.

CDR3 loop: CASSQNSVGRNTGELFF. CDR3 DNA: TGTGCCAGCAGCCAAAATTCCGTCGGAAGAAACACCGGGGAGCTGTTTTTT. V and J are TRBV5-4 and TRBJ2-2; D gene ambiguous. Per the germline V gene, CDR1 is SGHNT and CDR2 is YYREEE (reference sequence). Trimming took 4 bases from V and 2 from J, leaving 18 bases between them. The CDR3 spans 17 residues. Variable domain in full (rest from reference TRBV5-4 and TRBJ2-2): ETGVTQSPTHLIKTRGQQVTLRCSSQSGHNTVSWYQQALGQGPQFIFQYYREEENGRGNFPPRFSGLQFPNYSSELNVNALELDDSALYLCASSQNSVGRNTGELFFGEGSRLTVL.

The chain uses TRBV28 and TRBJ1-4; D is ambiguous. The germline V and J ends were trimmed by 5 bases and 7 bases, with 8 bases remaining between them. The germline CDR1 and CDR2 sequences are MDHEN and SYDVKM. The CDR3 totals 12 residues. The CDR3 sequence is CASSPRPEKLFF. Here the CDR3 DNA reads TGTGCCAGCAGTCCCCGGCCTGAAAAACTGTTTTTT.

The chain is built from TRBV19 and TRBJ2-5; D possibly corresponds to TRBD1 (5 bases). This CDR3 is built from 15 residues. V lost 9 bases, J lost 5 bases, and 22 bases lay in between. The germline gives CDR1 LNHDA, CDR2 SQIVND (reference sequence). The CDR3 here is CASNPQGIMGETQYF. The CDR3 region has the DNA TGTGCCAGCAACCCCCAGGGTATTATGGGGGAGACCCAGTACTTC.

The chain uses TRBV13 and TRBJ1-3; 8 bases fit TRBD1. The CDR3 consists of 14 residues. J was trimmed by 4 bases and V by 5 bases; bases with no gene match: 4. Germline V gene lookup returns CDR1 PRHDT and CDR2 FYEKMQ (reference sequence). CDR3 protein: CASSDRGEGNTIYF. CDR3 sequence (DNA): TGTGCCAGCAGCGACAGGGGAGAAGGAAACACCATATATTTT.

This sequence joins TRBV27 and TRBJ1-4; D call uncertain. V lost 2 bases, J lost 0 bases, and 10 bases lay in between. CDR1 and CDR2 (germline): MNHEY, SMNVEV (reference sequence). The CDR3 is made up of 16 amino acids. The CDR3 DNA follows: TGTGCCAGCAGTTTAACAGTTGTTGCAACTAATGAAAAACTGTTTTTT. This codes for CASSLTVVATNEKLFF.

The chain couples TRBV6-5 to TRBJ2-1, with D uncertain. The CDR3 loop spans 13 amino acids. Deletions cut 8 bases from V and 0 bases from J, with 8 bases between. Per germline, CDR1 MNHEY and CDR2 SVGAGI. The CDR3 reads CASRRSSYNEQFF. DNA for the CDR3: TGTGCCAGCCGCCGGAGCTCCTACAATGAGCAGTTCTTC.

The V gene is TRBV9, the J gene TRBJ2-1; D is unclear. Germline V gene lookup returns CDR1 SGDLS and CDR2 YYNGEE. V dropped 2 bases and J dropped 8 bases, with 11 bases sitting between them. CDR3 length: 13 residues. The CDR3 DNA sequence: TGTGCCAGCAGCGTGAGAACTTCGGATGAGCAGTTCTTC. This encodes CASSVRTSDEQFF.

The chain combines TRBV10-2 with TRBJ2-5; 7 bases fit TRBD1. Germline V CDR1 and CDR2: WSHSY, SAAADI. Trimming cost V 4 bases and J 1 base; bases outside gene matches: 0. The CDR3 is 13 residues long. CDR3 protein: CASSGTGQETQYF. CDR3 nucleotide sequence: TGCGCCAGCAGTGGGACAGGCCAAGAGACCCAGTACTTC.

J is TRBJ1-2 and V is TRBV6-5; unclear D gene. The CDR3 has 16 amino acids. V shed 0 bases and J shed 8 bases, with 19 bases lying between them. Germline CDR1 and CDR2: MNHEY and SVGAGI. This CDR3 reads CASSYSWPPPRTGYTF. In nucleotides, the CDR3 is TGTGCCAGCAGTTACTCGTGGCCCCCTCCTAGGACCGGCTACACCTTC.

The V call is TRBV6-5, the J call TRBJ1-5; TRBD1 matches at 7 bases. There are 14 residues in the CDR3. Germline V gene lookup returns CDR1 MNHEY and CDR2 SVGAGI. V was pared by 5 bases and J by 5 bases, with 6 bases of the junction left unmatched. The CDR3 sequence is CASSLTGVDQPQHF. CDR3 in DNA: TGTGCCAGCAGTCTTACAGGGGTGGATCAGCCCCAGCATTTT.